These T cell receptor beta chains were read from a single sample in a study of response to subunit inactivated influenza vaccine. MiXCR, applied by TCRdb to the RT-PCR reads, yields one record per CDR3 protein. The sample has about 650,000 distinct CDR3 sequences, around 14% seen once. This sample comprised PBMCs from blood, obtained less than 13 days after vaccination. The receptors were sampled from a man over 45 who received an inactivated influenza vaccine. The conserved cysteine and the conserved F or W are not part of the CDR3 here.

j_gene: TRBJ1-1
v_gene: TRBV7-2
CDR3aa: ASSEQENTEAF

j_gene: TRBJ2-5
v_gene: TRBV20-1
CDR3aa: SARVPIDQETQY

j_gene: TRBJ1-2
v_gene: TRBV3-1
CDR3aa: ASSQDIAYGYT

j_gene: TRBJ2-1
v_gene: TRBV12-3/TRBV12-4
CDR3aa: ASKQRPGLAYNEQF

j_gene: TRBJ1-5
v_gene: TRBV6-2/TRBV6-3
CDR3aa: ASRWGQGANQPQH

j_gene: TRBJ2-5
v_gene: TRBV3-1
CDR3aa: ASSRGGQPLGETQY

j_gene: TRBJ1-3
v_gene: TRBV19
CDR3aa: ASSIPGFSGNTIY

j_gene: TRBJ2-2
v_gene: TRBV7-9
CDR3aa: ASGAGTTANTGELF

j_gene: TRBJ1-6
v_gene: TRBV20-1
CDR3aa: SAREQGSFISPLH

j_gene: TRBJ2-1
v_gene: TRBV15
CDR3aa: ATSRSGTSYNEQF

j_gene: TRBJ2-3
v_gene: TRBV20-1
CDR3aa: SATTTDTQY

j_gene: TRBJ1-1
v_gene: TRBV5-1
CDR3aa: ASSLVPNWNTEAF

j_gene: TRBJ2-7
v_gene: TRBV7-8
CDR3aa: ASSPPRGGAYEQY

j_gene: TRBJ2-7
v_gene: TRBV28
CDR3aa: ASRKHGTSGEQY

j_gene: TRBJ1-3
v_gene: TRBV30
CDR3aa: AWSVLVAGNTIY

j_gene: TRBJ1-1
v_gene: TRBV20-1
CDR3aa: SVKGQGGTEAF

j_gene: TRBJ2-1
v_gene: TRBV7-9
CDR3aa: ASSGYWVEQF

j_gene: TRBJ2-5
v_gene: TRBV5-1
CDR3aa: ASSLTRTSGSQY

j_gene: TRBJ2-5
v_gene: TRBV7-6
CDR3aa: ASSLTPQTEQETQY

j_gene: TRBJ2-7
v_gene: TRBV29-1
CDR3aa: SVVFGTRVHEQY

j_gene: TRBJ2-1
v_gene: TRBV6-2/TRBV6-3
CDR3aa: ASSHDRREELSYNEQF

j_gene: TRBJ2-5
v_gene: TRBV6-1
CDR3aa: ASTAGPWGETQY

j_gene: TRBJ2-5
v_gene: TRBV7-2
CDR3aa: ASVRASGVQETQY

j_gene: TRBJ2-5
v_gene: TRBV7-3
CDR3aa: ASSLNGLQETQY

j_gene: TRBJ1-1
v_gene: TRBV15
CDR3aa: ATSSFQLVASAEAF